What follows are 10 T cell receptor beta chains derived from one specimen sequenced in a study of T cells generated in artificial thymic organoids. Semi-nested PCR with reverse primers in the TRAC or TRBC constant regions amplified each chain separately. TCRdb ran MiXCR on the 5' RACE reads and lists one entry per CDR3 protein. This table has fewer than 3,500 distinct CDR3 sequences, under 40% appearing once. Sequencing was performed on naive CD8+ T cells from blood. Subset described: CD3+TCRalphabeta+CD8SP T cells; for blood, CD45RO-CCR7+ naive CD8+ T cells. The receptor set was obtained from a human donor who gave cord blood stem cells for thymic organoid culture, a cardiac surgery patient who gave postnatal thymus, or a blood donor (not recorded which).

This clonotype is deemed medium-sized (0.01 to 0.1%). The chain employs TRBV29-1 and TRBJ2-7; 10 nucleotides agree with TRBD1. CDR3 length: 13 amino acids. Germline assignment: CDR1 SQVTM and CDR2 ANQGSEA. V lost 4 bases to trimming and J lost 4 bases; unmatched junction nucleotides: 4. Here the CDR3 reads CSVVWDRGYEQYF. The CDR3 DNA follows: TGCAGCGTTGTTTGGGACAGGGGTTACGAGCAGTACTTC.

By its share, this clonotype is medium-sized (0.01 to 0.1%). The chain is built from TRBV21-1 and TRBJ2-5; whether TRBD2, the table's D call, matches the DNA was not checked. TRBV21-1 is a recognized pseudogene. CDR3 size: 18 residues. The CDR3 nucleotides read TGTGCCAGCAGCAAACCACTAAGACTAGCGGGGGACCAAGAGACCCAGTACTTC. Encoded protein: CASSKPLRLAGDQETQYF.

This rearrangement joins TRBV9 to TRBJ2-1; the match to TRBD2 covers 8 bases. CDR1 and CDR2 (germline): SGDLS, YYNGEE. The CDR3 has 17 amino acids. V lost 0 bases, J lost 1 base, and 6 bases stayed unmatched. The CDR3 bases are TGTGCCAGCAGCGTAGGAATAGCGGGGTTGTCCTACAATGAGCAGTTCTTC. Translation: CASSVGIAGLSYNEQFF.

This clonotype was seen only once. It may be a read error: a sequence one base away is much more abundant. V and J are TRBV12-3 or TRBV12-4 and TRBJ1-2; D is perhaps TRBD1 (5 bases). The CDR3 totals 14 residues. The CDR3 DNA is TGTGCCAGCAGTCCAGGGTCCGCGGTCTATGGCCACACCTTC. It yields the protein CASSPGSAVYGHTF.

The chain combines TRBV7-9 with TRBJ1-5; D not resolved. In germline, CDR1 is SEHNR, CDR2 FQNEAQ (reference sequence). V was cut by 7 bases and J by 0 bases, with 7 bases left in between. The CDR3 is 13 residues long. CDR3 nucleotide sequence: TGTGCCAGCAACTCGAATAGCAATCAGCCCCAGCATTTT. Its protein is CASNSNSNQPQHF.

The V gene is TRBV19, the J gene TRBJ2-7; D uncertain. V was clipped by 3 bases and J by 6 bases, with 12 bases between them. Germline loops: CDR1 LNHDA, CDR2 SQIVND (reference sequence). The CDR3 runs 13 residues. CDR3 sequence: CASSIEVSVEQYF. DNA of the CDR3: TGTGCCAGTAGTATTGAGGTGTCAGTCGAGCAGTACTTC. Full variable domain (remainder filled in from reference TRBV19 and TRBJ2-7): DGGITQSPKYLFRKEGQNVTLSCEQNLNHDAMYWYRQDPGQGLRLIYYSQIVNDFQKGDIAEGYSVSREKKESFPLTVTSAQKNPTAFYLCASSIEVSVEQYFGPGTRLTVT.

This clonotype is medium-sized by share. Here the CDR3 DNA reads TGTGCCAGCAGCTTAGTCGCGGAACTTAATTCACCCCTCCACTTT. Translation gives CASSLVAELNSPLHF. This chain uses TRBV7-9 with TRBJ1-6; no clear D. The V end was cut by 1 base, the J end by 6 bases, with 10 bases between. Germline CDR1 and CDR2: SEHNR and FQNEAQ (reference sequence). This CDR3 has 15 residues.

The chain combines TRBV12-5 with TRBJ1-2; possibly TRBD1 for D (6 bases). Germline-derived CDR1 and CDR2 are LGHNT and FRNRAP. The CDR3 consists of 12 residues. The V gene lost 4 bases and the J gene lost 8 bases, with 11 bases spanning the gap. Here the CDR3 reads CASGSTGRGYTF. CDR3 coding DNA: TGTGCTAGTGGTTCAACAGGGAGAGGCTACACCTTC.

The J gene is TRBJ2-2, the V gene TRBV28, with 9 bases aligning to TRBD2. CDR3 length: 14 amino acids. Trimming took 3 bases from V and 8 from J; bases not matched to a gene: 4. Germline CDR1 and CDR2: MDHEN and SYDVKM. CDR3: CASSLTSGWGELFF. The CDR3 nucleotides are TGTGCCAGCAGTTTGACTAGCGGTTGGGGGGAGCTGTTTTTT.

This chain joins TRBV20-1 and TRBJ2-5; tentatively, D is TRBD1 (5 bases). Per germline, CDR1 DFQATT and CDR2 SNEGSKA (reference sequence). V dropped 0 bases and J dropped 5 bases, with 10 bases sitting between them. This CDR3 is built from 13 residues. The DNA of the CDR3 is TGCAGTGCTAGAGATCAGGGTCCGGAGACCCAGTACTTC. It is translated as CSARDQGPETQYF.